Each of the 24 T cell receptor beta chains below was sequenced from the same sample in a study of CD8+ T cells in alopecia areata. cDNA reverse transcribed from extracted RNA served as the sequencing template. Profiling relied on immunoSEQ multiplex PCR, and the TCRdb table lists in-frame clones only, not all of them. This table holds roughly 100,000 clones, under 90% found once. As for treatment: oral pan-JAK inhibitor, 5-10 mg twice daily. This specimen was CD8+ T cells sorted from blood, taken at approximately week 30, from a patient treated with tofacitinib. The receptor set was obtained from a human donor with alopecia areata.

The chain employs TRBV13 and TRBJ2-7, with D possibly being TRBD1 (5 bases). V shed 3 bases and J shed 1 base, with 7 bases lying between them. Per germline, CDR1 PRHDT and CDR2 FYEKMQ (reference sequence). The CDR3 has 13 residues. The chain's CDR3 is CASSLGQSYEQYF. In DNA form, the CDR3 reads TGTGCCAGCAGCTTGGGGCAATCCTACGAGCAGTACTTC.

CDR3 region: CASSSSGGRAYEQYF. The DNA of the CDR3 is TGTGCCAGCAGCTCTAGCGGGGGGAGGGCCTACGAGCAGTACTTC. The chain combines TRBV13 with TRBJ2-7, with TRBD2 matching 11 bases. J lost 2 bases, V lost 4 bases, and 4 bases had no gene match. The CDR3 sequence is 15 residues long. Germline assignment: CDR1 PRHDT and CDR2 FYEKMQ (reference sequence).

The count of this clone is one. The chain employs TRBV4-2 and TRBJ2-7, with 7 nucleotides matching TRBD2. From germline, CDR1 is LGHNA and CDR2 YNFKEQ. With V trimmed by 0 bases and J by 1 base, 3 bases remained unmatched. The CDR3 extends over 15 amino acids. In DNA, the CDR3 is TGTGCCAGCAGCCAAGAACAGCGGGGTTCCTACGAGCAGTACTTC. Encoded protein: CASSQEQRGSYEQYF.

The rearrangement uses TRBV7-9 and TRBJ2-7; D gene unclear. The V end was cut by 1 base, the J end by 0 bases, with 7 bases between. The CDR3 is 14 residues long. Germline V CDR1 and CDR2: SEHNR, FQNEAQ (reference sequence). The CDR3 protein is CASSLEVGSYEQYF. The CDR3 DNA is TGTGCCAGCAGCTTAGAGGTGGGCTCCTACGAGCAGTACTTC.

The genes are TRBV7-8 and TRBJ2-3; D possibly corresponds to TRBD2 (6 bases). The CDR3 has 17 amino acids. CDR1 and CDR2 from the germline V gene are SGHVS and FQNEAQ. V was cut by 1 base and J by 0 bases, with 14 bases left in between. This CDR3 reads CASSLGSPGGSTDTQYF. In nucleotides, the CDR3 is TGTGCCAGCAGCTTAGGGTCTCCCGGGGGAAGCACAGATACGCAGTATTTT.

The CDR3 DNA follows: TGTGCCAGTATGACAGGGACAGTTATCACCTTC. Translation: CASMTGTVITF. The chain employs TRBV19 and TRBJ1-2, with TRBD1 identical over 7 bases. Germline V gives CDR1 LNHDA, CDR2 SQIVND (reference sequence). The CDR3 contains 11 residues. Unmatched junction bases numbered 9, after V lost 7 bases and J lost 13 bases.

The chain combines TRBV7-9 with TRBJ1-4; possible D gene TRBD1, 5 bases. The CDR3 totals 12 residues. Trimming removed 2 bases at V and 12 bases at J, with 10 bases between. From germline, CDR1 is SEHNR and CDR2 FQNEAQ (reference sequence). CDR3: CASSLLTGELFF. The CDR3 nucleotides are TGTGCCAGCAGCTTATTAACGGGGGAACTGTTTTTT.

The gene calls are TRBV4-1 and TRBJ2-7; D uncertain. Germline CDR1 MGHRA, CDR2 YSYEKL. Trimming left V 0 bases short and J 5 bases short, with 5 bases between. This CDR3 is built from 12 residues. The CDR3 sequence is CASSQDYDEQYF. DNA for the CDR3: TGCGCCAGCAGCCAAGACTATGACGAGCAGTACTTC.

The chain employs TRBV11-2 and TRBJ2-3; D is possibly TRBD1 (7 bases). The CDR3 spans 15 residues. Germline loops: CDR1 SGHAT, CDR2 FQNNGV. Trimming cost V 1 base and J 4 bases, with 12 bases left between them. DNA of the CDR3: TGTGCCAGCAGCTTAGGGAGGGGGCTTCCAGATACGCAGTATTTT. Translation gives CASSLGRGLPDTQYF.

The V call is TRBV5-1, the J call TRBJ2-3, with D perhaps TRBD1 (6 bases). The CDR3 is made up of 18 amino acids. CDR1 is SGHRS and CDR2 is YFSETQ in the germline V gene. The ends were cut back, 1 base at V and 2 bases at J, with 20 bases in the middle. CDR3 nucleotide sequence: TGCGCCAGCAGCTTGCGAGGGATACAGGGCCGATACACAGATACGCAGTATTTT. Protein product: CASSLRGIQGRYTDTQYF. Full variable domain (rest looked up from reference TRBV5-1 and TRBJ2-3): KAGVTQTPRYLIKTRGQQVTLSCSPISGHRSVSWYQQTPGQGLQFLFEYFSETQRNKGNFPGRFSGRQFSNSRSEMNVSTLELGDSALYLCASSLRGIQGRYTDTQYFGPGTRLTVL.

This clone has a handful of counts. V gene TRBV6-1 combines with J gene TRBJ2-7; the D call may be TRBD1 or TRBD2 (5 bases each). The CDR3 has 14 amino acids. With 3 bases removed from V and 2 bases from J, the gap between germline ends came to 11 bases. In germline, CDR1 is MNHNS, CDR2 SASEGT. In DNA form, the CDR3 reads TGTGCCAGCAGTGACAGGGAGAGGGCCTACGAGCAGTACTTC. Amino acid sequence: CASSDRERAYEQYF.

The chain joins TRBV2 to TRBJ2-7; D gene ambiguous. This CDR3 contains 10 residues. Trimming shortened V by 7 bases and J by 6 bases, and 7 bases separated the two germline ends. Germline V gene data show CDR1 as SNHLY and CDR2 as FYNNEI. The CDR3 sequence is CASTVLEQYF. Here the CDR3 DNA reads TGTGCCAGCACCGTGCTCGAGCAGTACTTC.

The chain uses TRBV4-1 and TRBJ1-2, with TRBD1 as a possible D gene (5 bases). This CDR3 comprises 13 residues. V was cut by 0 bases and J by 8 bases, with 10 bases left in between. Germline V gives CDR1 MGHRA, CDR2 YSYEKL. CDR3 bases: TGCGCCAGCAGCCAAGACAGGGTAACCGGCTACACCTTC. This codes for CASSQDRVTGYTF.

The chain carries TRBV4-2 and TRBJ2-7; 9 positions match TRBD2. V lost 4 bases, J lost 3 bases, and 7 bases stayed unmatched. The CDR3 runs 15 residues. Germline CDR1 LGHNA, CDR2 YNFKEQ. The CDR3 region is CASSLEREEGYEQYF. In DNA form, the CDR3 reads TGTGCCAGCAGCCTTGAGCGGGAGGAAGGCTACGAGCAGTACTTC.

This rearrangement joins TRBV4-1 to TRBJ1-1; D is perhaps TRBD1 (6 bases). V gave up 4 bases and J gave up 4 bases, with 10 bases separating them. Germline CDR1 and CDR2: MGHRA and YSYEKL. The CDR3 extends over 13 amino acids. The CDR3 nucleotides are TGCGCCAGCAGCCTACAGGGATCCACTGAAGCTTTCTTT. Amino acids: CASSLQGSTEAFF.

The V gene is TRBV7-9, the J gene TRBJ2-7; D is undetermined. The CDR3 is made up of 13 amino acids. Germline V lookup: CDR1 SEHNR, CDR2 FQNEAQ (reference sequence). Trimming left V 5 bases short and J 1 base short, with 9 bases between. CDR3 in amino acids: CASSPSSSYEQYF. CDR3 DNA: TGTGCCAGCAGCCCCTCAAGTTCCTACGAGCAGTACTTC.

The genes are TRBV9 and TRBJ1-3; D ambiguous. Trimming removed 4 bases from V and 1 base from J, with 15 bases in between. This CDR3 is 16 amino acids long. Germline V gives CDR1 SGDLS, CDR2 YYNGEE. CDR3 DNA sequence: TGTGCCAGCAGCTCCATTGAGACGGGATCTGGAAACACCATATATTTT. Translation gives CASSSIETGSGNTIYF. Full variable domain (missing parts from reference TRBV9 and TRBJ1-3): DSGVTQTPKHLITATGQRVTLRCSPRSGDLSVYWYQQSLDQGLQFLIQYYNGEERAKGNILERFSAQQFPDLHSELNLSSLELGDSALYFCASSSIETGSGNTIYFGEGSWLTVV.

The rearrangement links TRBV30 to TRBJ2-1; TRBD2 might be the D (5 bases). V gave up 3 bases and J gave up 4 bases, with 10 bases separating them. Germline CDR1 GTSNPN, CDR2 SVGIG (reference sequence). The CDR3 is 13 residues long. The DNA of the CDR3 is TGTGCCTGGAGCGGGGTTCGGTACAATGAGCAGTTCTTC. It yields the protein CAWSGVRYNEQFF. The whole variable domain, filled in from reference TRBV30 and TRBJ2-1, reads SQTIHQWPATLVQPVGSPLSLECTVEGTSNPNLYWYRQAAGRGLQLLFYSVGIGQISSEVPQNLSASRPQDRQFILSSKKLLLSDSGFYLCAWSGVRYNEQFFGPGTRLTVL.

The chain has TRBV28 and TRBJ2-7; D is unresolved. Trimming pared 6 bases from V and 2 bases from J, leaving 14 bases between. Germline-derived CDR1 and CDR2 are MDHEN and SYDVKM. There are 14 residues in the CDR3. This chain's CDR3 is CASSRNLDTYEQYF. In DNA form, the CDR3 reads TGTGCCAGCAGCCGGAACCTCGATACCTACGAGCAGTACTTC.

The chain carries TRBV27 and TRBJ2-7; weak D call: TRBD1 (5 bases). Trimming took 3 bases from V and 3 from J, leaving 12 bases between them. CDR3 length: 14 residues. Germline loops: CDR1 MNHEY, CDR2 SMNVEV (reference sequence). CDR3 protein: CASSFQGRVYEQYF. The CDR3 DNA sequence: TGTGCCAGCAGTTTTCAGGGAAGAGTCTACGAGCAGTACTTC.

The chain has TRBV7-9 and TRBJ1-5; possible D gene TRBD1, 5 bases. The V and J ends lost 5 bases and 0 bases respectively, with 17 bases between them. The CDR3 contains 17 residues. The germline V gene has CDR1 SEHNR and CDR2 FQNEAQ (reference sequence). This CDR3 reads CASSGPSGQISNQPQHF. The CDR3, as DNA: TGTGCCAGCAGCGGACCATCGGGGCAGATTAGCAATCAGCCCCAGCATTTT.

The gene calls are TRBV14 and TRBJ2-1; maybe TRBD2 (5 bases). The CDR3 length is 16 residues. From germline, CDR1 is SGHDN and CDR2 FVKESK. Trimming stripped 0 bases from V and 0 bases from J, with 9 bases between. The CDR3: CASSQEPGSSYNEQFF. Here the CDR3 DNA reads TGTGCCAGCAGCCAAGAGCCGGGGAGCTCCTACAATGAGCAGTTCTTC. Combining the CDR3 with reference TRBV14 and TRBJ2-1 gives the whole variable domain EAGVTQFPSHSVIEKGQTVTLRCDPISGHDNLYWYRRVMGKEIKFLLHFVKESKQDESGMPNNRFLAERTGGTYSTLKVQPAELEDSGVYFCASSQEPGSSYNEQFFGPGTRLTVL.

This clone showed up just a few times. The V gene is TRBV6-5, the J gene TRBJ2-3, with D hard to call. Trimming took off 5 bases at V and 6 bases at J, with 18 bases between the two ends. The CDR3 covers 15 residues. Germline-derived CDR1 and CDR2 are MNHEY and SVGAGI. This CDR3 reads CASSLSSLTGDTQYF. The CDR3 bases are TGTGCCAGCAGTCTCTCTTCTCTGACCGGGGATACGCAGTATTTT.

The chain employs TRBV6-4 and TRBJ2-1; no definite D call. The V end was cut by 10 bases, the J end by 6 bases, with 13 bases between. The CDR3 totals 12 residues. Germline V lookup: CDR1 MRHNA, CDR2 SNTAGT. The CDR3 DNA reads TGTGCCACCCAAGAGGCCGTCAATGAGCAGTTCTTC. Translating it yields CATQEAVNEQFF.